A selection of T cell receptor beta chains follows, all from one sample in a study of blood T cell repertoires in COVID-19. Sequencing used immunoSEQ multiplex PCR; TCRdb keeps in-frame clones, though not all of them. This table has about 180,000 clones, more than 75% appearing once. Sequenced sample: PBMCs or T cells enriched from blood (not recorded which). The receptors derive from a man aged 55 to 70 who had been exposed to COVID-19. CDR3s include the opening cysteine and the closing phenylalanine or tryptophan. D genes are given only for firm matches. Rows give clone size only sometimes, using once, few, many, or a class for an expanded clone.

size: -
J: TRBJ2-7
V: TRBV7-8
D: -
CDR3: CASSLYQYEQYF
DNA: TGTGCCAGCAGCTTATATCAGTACGAGCAGTACTTC

size: -
J: TRBJ1-2
V: TRBV3-1/TRBV3-2
D: -
CDR3: CASSQAGDYGYTF
DNA: TGTGCCAGCAGCCAAGCAGGGGACTATGGCTACACCTTC

size: once
J: TRBJ2-4
V: TRBV19
D: -
CDR3: CASSTEEGSTKNIQYF
DNA: TGTGCCAGTAGTACGGAGGAGGGTTCGACCAAAAACATTCAGTACTTC

size: -
J: TRBJ2-3
V: TRBV11-3
D: -
CDR3: CASSFRADTQYF
DNA: TGTGCCAGCAGCTTCCGGGCAGATACGCAGTATTTT

size: -
J: TRBJ1-5
V: TRBV19
D: -
CDR3: CASSADSLPNQPQHF
DNA: TGTGCCAGTAGTGCCGACAGTTTACCCAATCAGCCCCAGCATTTT

size: -
J: TRBJ2-3
V: TRBV27
D: TRBD2
CDR3: CASSLRARTSGGTDTQYF
DNA: TGTGCCAGCAGTTTAAGGGCCCGGACTAGCGGGGGAACAGATACGCAGTATTTT

size: -
J: TRBJ2-1
V: TRBV15
D: TRBD2
CDR3: CATSNSGTLINEQFF
DNA: TGTGCCACCAGCAATAGCGGGACCCTGATAAATGAGCAGTTCTTC

size: -
J: TRBJ2-1
V: TRBV28
D: TRBD1
CDR3: CASSFRDRVRSEQFF
DNA: TGTGCCAGCAGTTTCAGGGACAGGGTGAGGAGTGAGCAGTTCTTC

size: once
J: TRBJ2-3
V: TRBV18
D: -
CDR3: CASSPQQDTQYF
DNA: TGTGCCAGCTCACCACAACAGGATACGCAGTATTTT

size: -
J: TRBJ2-7
V: TRBV7-2
D: TRBD2
CDR3: CASSLRFAGGTSYEQYF
DNA: TGTGCCAGCAGCTTACGGTTTGCGGGAGGCACCTCCTACGAGCAGTACTTC

size: few
J: TRBJ2-7
V: TRBV6-5
D: TRBD1
CDR3: CASSYRGQGNEQYF
DNA: TGTGCCAGCAGTTACCGCGGACAGGGCAACGAGCAGTACTTC

size: -
J: TRBJ2-5
V: TRBV2
D: TRBD1
CDR3: CASSEDRGNQETQYF
DNA: TGTGCCAGCAGTGAAGACAGGGGGAACCAAGAGACCCAGTACTTC

size: -
J: TRBJ2-5
V: TRBV7-7
D: TRBD1
CDR3: CASTPGGAETQYF
DNA: TGTGCCAGCACCCCAGGGGGTGCGGAGACCCAGTACTTC

size: -
J: TRBJ1-2
V: TRBV19
D: -
CDR3: CASRPWATGAGDYGYTF
DNA: TGTGCCAGTAGGCCCTGGGCGACAGGCGCCGGGGACTATGGCTACACCTTC

size: -
J: TRBJ2-1
V: TRBV4-1
D: TRBD2
CDR3: CASSQDLPSGYYNEQFF
DNA: TGCGCCAGCAGCCAAGATCTTCCTAGCGGTTACTACAATGAGCAGTTCTTC

size: -
J: TRBJ2-5
V: TRBV15
D: TRBD1
CDR3: CATSRGTGGETQYF
DNA: TGTGCCACCAGCAGAGGGACAGGGGGCGAGACCCAGTACTTC

size: -
J: TRBJ2-7
V: TRBV3-1/TRBV3-2
D: -
CDR3: CASSRDWGREQYF
DNA: TGTGCCAGCAGCCGAGATTGGGGGCGCGAGCAGTACTTC

size: -
J: TRBJ2-7
V: TRBV5-4
D: TRBD2
CDR3: CASSLGGSGRDYEQYF
DNA: TGTGCCAGCAGCTTGGGGGGTAGCGGGAGGGACTACGAGCAGTACTTC

size: -
J: TRBJ1-1
V: TRBV19
D: TRBD1
CDR3: CASSMKRQGKAFF
DNA: TGTGCCAGTAGTATGAAACGACAGGGGAAGGCTTTCTTT

size: -
J: TRBJ1-5
V: TRBV5-6
D: TRBD1
CDR3: CASSLGQGRDNQPQHF
DNA: TGTGCCAGCAGCTTAGGACAGGGTCGCGACAATCAGCCCCAGCATTTT

size: -
J: TRBJ1-1
V: TRBV27
D: -
CDR3: CASSSYTGMNTEAFF
DNA: TGTGCCAGCAGTTCATATACAGGGATGAACACTGAAGCTTTCTTT

size: -
J: TRBJ1-4
V: TRBV5-1
D: -
CDR3: CASSLVLGAHEKLFF
DNA: TGCGCCAGCAGCTTGGTGCTGGGGGCGCATGAAAAACTGTTTTTT

size: -
J: TRBJ2-7
V: TRBV9
D: TRBD1
CDR3: CASSVEGQPQYEQYF
DNA: TGTGCCAGCAGCGTAGAGGGACAGCCTCAATACGAGCAGTACTTC

size: -
J: TRBJ2-1
V: TRBV7-7
D: -
CDR3: CASSLSTLNEQFF
DNA: TGTGCCAGCAGCTTATCTACTCTAAATGAGCAGTTCTTC

size: -
J: TRBJ2-7
V: TRBV19
D: TRBD1
CDR3: CASRTGGTYEQYF
DNA: TGTGCCAGCCGGACAGGAGGAACCTACGAGCAGTACTTC

size: -
J: TRBJ2-7
V: TRBV18
D: TRBD1
CDR3: CASSPGTGEPYEQYF
DNA: TGTGCCAGCTCACCAGGGACAGGGGAGCCCTACGAGCAGTACTTC

size: -
J: TRBJ1-2
V: TRBV6-5
D: -
CDR3: CATRDRGLQGGYTF
DNA: TGTGCCACCAGGGACCGGGGACTCCAAGGTGGCTACACCTTC

size: -
J: TRBJ1-1
V: TRBV19
D: -
CDR3: CASSIKPAGPEAFF
DNA: TGTGCCAGTAGTATAAAGCCGGCAGGGCCTGAAGCTTTCTTT

size: -
J: TRBJ2-7
V: TRBV19
D: TRBD1
CDR3: CASTFSGGSYEQYF
DNA: TGTGCCAGTACCTTTTCAGGGGGTTCCTACGAGCAGTACTTC

size: once
J: TRBJ2-1
V: TRBV24-1
D: -
CDR3: CATSGQFYNEQFF
DNA: TGTGCCACCAGTGGACAGTTCTACAATGAGCAGTTCTTC

size: few
J: TRBJ2-7
V: TRBV30
D: -
CDR3: CAWSVLKREQYF
DNA: TGTGCCTGGAGTGTATTGAAGCGAGAGCAGTACTTC

size: -
J: TRBJ2-5
V: TRBV10-1
D: TRBD2
CDR3: CASSESGGQETQYF
DNA: TGCGCCAGCAGTGAGTCGGGGGGGCAAGAGACCCAGTACTTC

size: -
J: TRBJ2-2
V: TRBV19
D: TRBD1
CDR3: CASSMGQGRRTGELFF
DNA: TGTGCCAGTAGTATGGGACAGGGAAGGAGAACCGGGGAGCTGTTTTTT

size: -
J: TRBJ2-1
V: TRBV6-1
D: TRBD2
CDR3: CASSEQTSGLNEQFF
DNA: TGTGCCAGCAGTGAACAAACTAGCGGTTTAAATGAGCAGTTCTTC

size: few
J: TRBJ2-7
V: TRBV19
D: TRBD2
CDR3: CASSFPGTSYEQYF
DNA: TGTGCCAGTAGTTTCCCCGGGACTAGCTACGAGCAGTACTTC

size: -
J: TRBJ1-6
V: TRBV2
D: TRBD1
CDR3: CASSDMTGRNSPLHF
DNA: TGTGCCAGCAGCGATATGACAGGGCGGAATTCACCCCTCCACTTT

size: few
J: TRBJ1-1
V: TRBV11-3
D: -
CDR3: CASSLETGQGVPTEAFF
DNA: TGTGCCAGCAGCTTAGAAACCGGACAAGGAGTCCCCACTGAAGCTTTCTTT

size: -
J: TRBJ2-7
V: TRBV7-2
D: -
CDR3: CASSLAEGRREQYF
DNA: TGTGCCAGCAGCTTAGCGGAGGGGCGTAGGGAGCAGTACTTC

size: few
J: TRBJ1-1
V: TRBV28
D: -
CDR3: CASSPTGSTEAFF
DNA: TGTGCCAGCAGCCCTACAGGGAGCACTGAAGCTTTCTTT

size: -
J: TRBJ1-2
V: TRBV7-2
D: TRBD1
CDR3: CASNIVGGTGAGYGYTF
DNA: TGTGCCAGCAACATCGTTGGTGGGACAGGGGCAGGATATGGCTACACCTTC

size: few
J: TRBJ2-7
V: TRBV7-3
D: -
CDR3: CASSLYPGHHEQYF
DNA: TGTGCCAGCAGCTTATATCCAGGGCACCACGAGCAGTACTTC

size: -
J: TRBJ1-3
V: TRBV6-2/TRBV6-3
D: TRBD1
CDR3: CASSHPTGPGSGNTIYF
DNA: TGTGCCAGCAGCCACCCGACAGGGCCCGGGTCTGGAAACACCATATATTTT

size: -
J: TRBJ2-7
V: TRBV27
D: TRBD2
CDR3: CASRISGSRNEQYF
DNA: TGTGCCAGCAGGATTAGCGGGAGTCGTAACGAGCAGTACTTC

size: -
J: TRBJ2-2
V: TRBV11-1
D: -
CDR3: CASSSARGTGELFF
DNA: TGTGCCAGCAGCTCAGCGAGAGGGACCGGGGAGCTGTTTTTT

size: -
J: TRBJ2-2
V: TRBV3-1/TRBV3-2
D: TRBD2
CDR3: CASSHILALTNTGELFF
DNA: TGTGCCAGCAGCCATATACTAGCGCTAACGAACACCGGGGAGCTGTTTTTT

size: few
J: TRBJ2-7
V: TRBV27
D: -
CDR3: CASSPPGGEPPYEQYF
DNA: TGTGCCAGCAGTCCACCCGGGGGAGAGCCCCCCTACGAGCAGTACTTC

size: -
J: TRBJ1-1
V: TRBV5-6
D: -
CDR3: CASSLEVQTDTEAFF
DNA: TGTGCCAGCAGCTTGGAAGTCCAGACAGACACTGAAGCTTTCTTT

size: -
J: TRBJ2-7
V: TRBV7-2
D: -
CDR3: CASSSNRALEQYF
DNA: TGTGCCAGCAGCTCCAACAGGGCCCTGGAGCAGTACTTC

size: -
J: TRBJ2-1
V: TRBV10-1
D: TRBD2
CDR3: CASSPRVSGAHNEQFF
DNA: TGCGCCAGCAGTCCGAGGGTTAGCGGGGCTCACAATGAGCAGTTCTTC

size: -
J: TRBJ1-6
V: TRBV6-4
D: -
CDR3: CASRDRRDSPLHF
DNA: TGTGCCAGCAGAGACAGGCGGGATTCACCCCTCCACTTT

size: -
J: TRBJ1-5
V: TRBV19
D: -
CDR3: CASSIQGRNQPQHF
DNA: TGTGCCAGTAGTATACAGGGTAGGAATCAGCCCCAGCATTTT

size: -
J: TRBJ2-2
V: TRBV11-1
D: -
CDR3: CASSAHLANTGELFF
DNA: TGTGCCAGCAGCGCCCACTTAGCGAACACCGGGGAGCTGTTTTTT

size: -
J: TRBJ1-5
V: TRBV28
D: -
CDR3: CASSSPAGMGQPQHF
DNA: TGTGCCAGCAGTTCCCCTGCGGGTATGGGTCAGCCCCAGCATTTT

size: -
J: TRBJ1-5
V: TRBV28
D: -
CDR3: CASSTYSSNQPQHF
DNA: TGTGCCAGCAGTACCTACAGCAGCAATCAGCCCCAGCATTTT

size: -
J: TRBJ1-1
V: TRBV9
D: -
CDR3: CASSVAGSDTEAFF
DNA: TGTGCCAGCAGCGTAGCAGGGTCGGACACTGAAGCTTTCTTT

size: -
J: TRBJ2-1
V: TRBV5-4
D: TRBD2
CDR3: CASSLGGTREGHEQFF
DNA: TGTGCCAGCAGCTTGGGTGGGACTAGGGAAGGACATGAGCAGTTCTTC